The 17 T cell receptor beta chains listed next were all sequenced from one sample in a study of shared clonotypes between healthy human individuals. Some clones are missing from TCRdb's copy, which holds only in-frame ones; the method was immunoSEQ multiplex PCR. The sample has around 1.4 million clones; 97% to 99% are singletons. Sequenced: naive CD4+ T cells sorted from blood. Subset noted: CD45RA+ positively selected. The receptors originated from a man aged 30 to 39 in good health.

The chain joins TRBV2 to TRBJ1-2; no clear D. Trimming removed 5 bases at V and 9 bases at J, with 19 bases between. Per the germline V gene, CDR1 is SNHLY and CDR2 is FYNNEI. CDR3 length equals 14 residues. Here the CDR3 reads CASSYDSDAHRYTF. The DNA of the CDR3 is TGTGCCAGCAGTTATGATTCAGACGCGCATCGCTACACCTTC.

The gene calls are TRBV7-2 and TRBJ2-5; a weak D match, TRBD2 (6 bases). V was trimmed by 5 bases and J by 7 bases, leaving 14 bases between them. The CDR3 sequence is 13 residues long. Germline assignment: CDR1 SGHTA and CDR2 FQGNSA. The CDR3 coding sequence is TGTGCCAGCAGCCCGGGGGTGACTTTGACCCAGTACTTC. It specifies CASSPGVTLTQYF.

The chain employs TRBV10-3 and TRBJ2-1, with 10 bases identical to TRBD2. The CDR3 contains 15 residues. V gave up 7 bases and J gave up 7 bases; unmatched junction bases: 10. Germline CDR1 and CDR2: ENHRY and SYGVKD. CDR3 loop: CAITQAGGPGNEQFF. The CDR3 nucleotides are TGTGCCATCACGCAAGCGGGAGGGCCCGGTAATGAGCAGTTCTTC.

The rearrangement uses TRBV7-9 and TRBJ1-2; 7 nucleotides agree with TRBD1. The CDR3 length is 14 residues. J was trimmed by 3 bases and V by 6 bases; bases with no gene match: 7. CDR1 and CDR2 from the germline V gene are SEHNR and FQNEAQ (reference sequence). CDR3 region: CASSTRQGDYGYTF. The CDR3 bases are TGTGCCAGCAGTACTCGACAGGGAGACTATGGCTACACCTTC.

The sample holds one count of this clone. V gene TRBV6-1 combines with J gene TRBJ2-2; possible D gene TRBD2, 6 bases. Germline V gene data show CDR1 as MNHNS and CDR2 as SASEGT. The CDR3 is 13 amino acids. Trimming removed 6 bases from V and 4 bases from J, with 9 bases in between. This chain's CDR3 is CASRMRGTGELFF. The DNA of the CDR3 is TGTGCCAGCAGAATGCGGGGCACCGGGGAGCTGTTTTTT.

V is TRBV7-9 and J is TRBJ2-4, with 8 bases lining up with TRBD2. This CDR3 comprises 19 residues. V lost 3 bases, J lost 2 bases, and 15 bases stayed unmatched. CDR1 is SEHNR, CDR2 FQNEAQ, per germline (reference sequence). CDR3: CASSFLREVNSRSKNIQYF. Written as DNA, the CDR3 is TGTGCCAGCAGCTTTTTGCGGGAGGTAAACTCTAGGTCCAAAAACATTCAGTACTTC. Looking up the rest from reference TRBV7-9 and TRBJ2-4 gives the full variable domain: DTGVSQNPRHKITKRGQNVTFRCDPISEHNRLYWYRQTLGQGPEFLTYFQNEAQLEKSRLLSDRFSAERPKGSFSTLEIQRTEQGDSAMYLCASSFLREVNSRSKNIQYFGAGTRLSVL.

The V call is TRBV7-9, the J call TRBJ1-1, with 8 positions matching TRBD1. The CDR3 runs to 17 residues. The J segment lost 0 bases and the V segment lost 1 base, leaving 7 bases of the junction unmatched. Germline assignment: CDR1 SEHNR and CDR2 FQNEAQ (reference sequence). DNA of the CDR3: TGTGCCAGCAGCTTAGGGCAACTGGGACAGGTGAACACTGAAGCTTTCTTT. Its translation is CASSLGQLGQVNTEAFF.

The chain has TRBV11-2 and TRBJ1-1, with 12 bases lining up with TRBD1. The V and J ends lost 3 bases and 0 bases, in that order; junction bases with no gene match: 11. In germline, CDR1 is SGHAT, CDR2 FQNNGV. The CDR3 runs 19 residues. In nucleotides, the CDR3 is TGTGCCAGCAGCTTGGGAACCGGGACAGGGGGCGGATTGAACACTGAAGCTTTCTTT. Residues: CASSLGTGTGGGLNTEAFF.

The CDR3 region is CASSLALSRFYQPQHF. The CDR3, as DNA: TGTGCCAGCAGCTTAGCGCTGAGCAGATTCTATCAGCCCCAGCATTTT. The V and J genes are TRBV7-8 and TRBJ1-5; D ambiguous. Germline CDR1 and CDR2: SGHVS and FQNEAQ. V lost 0 bases and J lost 5, with 14 bases in between. The CDR3 sequence is 16 residues long.

The rearrangement joins TRBV18 to TRBJ1-1; D not resolved. The CDR3 contains 14 residues. The V end lost 6 bases, the J end lost 0 bases, and 11 bases lay between the germline ends. CDR1 and CDR2 from the germline V gene are KGHSH and LQKENI. CDR3 DNA: TGTGCCAGCTCTCTCAGAACACTGAACACTGAAGCTTTCTTT. This sequence encodes CASSLRTLNTEAFF.

The chain has TRBV30 and TRBJ1-2; no reliable D call. The ends were cut back, 4 bases at V and 1 base at J, with 7 bases in the middle. The CDR3 has 12 residues. CDR1 and CDR2 from the germline V gene are GTSNPN and SVGIG (reference sequence). CDR3 nucleotide sequence: TGTGCCTGGACCAACCATAACTATGGCTACACCTTC. This codes for CAWTNHNYGYTF.

The genes are TRBV28 and TRBJ1-2, with D possibly being TRBD1 (6 bases). CDR3 length: 14 residues. The germline gives CDR1 MDHEN, CDR2 SYDVKM. V was trimmed by 6 bases and J by 3 bases, leaving 14 bases between them. DNA of the CDR3: TGTGCCAGCAGGAAACAGGGAGTAGACTATGGCTACACCTTC. Amino acids: CASRKQGVDYGYTF.

The chain combines TRBV7-2 with TRBJ2-1, with TRBD2 matching 10 bases. With 5 bases clipped from V and 0 bases from J, the junction kept 4 bases outside the gene matches. This CDR3 region has 16 residues. Germline V lookup: CDR1 SGHTA, CDR2 FQGNSA. CDR3 bases: TGTGCCAGCAGCCAGTCTAGCGGGAGCTCCTACAATGAGCAGTTCTTC. It encodes CASSQSSGSSYNEQFF.

The rearrangement joins TRBV7-9 to TRBJ1-1; a possible D gene is TRBD1 (5 bases). The CDR3 has 13 amino acids. The germline CDR1 and CDR2 sequences are SEHNR and FQNEAQ (reference sequence). Trimming pared 2 bases from V and 9 bases from J, leaving 13 bases between. This CDR3 reads CASSLINPGQAFF. For the CDR3, the DNA is TGTGCCAGCAGCTTAATCAACCCAGGGCAAGCTTTCTTT. The entire variable domain, with the rest obtained from reference TRBV7-9 and TRBJ1-1, is as follows: DTGVSQNPRHKITKRGQNVTFRCDPISEHNRLYWYRQTLGQGPEFLTYFQNEAQLEKSRLLSDRFSAERPKGSFSTLEIQRTEQGDSAMYLCASSLINPGQAFFGQGTRLTVV.

The chain couples TRBV7-3 to TRBJ1-2; TRBD1 is a possible D gene (5 bases). The germline V and J ends were trimmed by 3 bases and 8 bases, with 13 bases remaining between them. Germline CDR1 is SGHTA and CDR2 is FQGTGA. The CDR3 contains 13 residues. The CDR3 bases are TGTGCCAGCAGCTTGTCGGGGGAAGGCGGCTACACCTTC. Encoded protein: CASSLSGEGGYTF.

The chain links TRBV4-3 to TRBJ2-1, with D perhaps matching TRBD1 (6 bases). The germline V gene has CDR1 LGHNA and CDR2 YSLEER. The CDR3 is 14 amino acids. The germline V and J ends were trimmed by 4 bases and 7 bases, with 14 bases remaining between them. The CDR3, as DNA: TGCGCCAGCAGCCGCAGGGGTCGGTTAAATGAGCAGTTCTTC. Its protein is CASSRRGRLNEQFF.

The chain has TRBV29-1 and TRBJ2-2; the D call may be TRBD1 or TRBD2 (5 bases each). CDR1 is SQVTM and CDR2 is ANQGSEA in the germline V gene. V dropped 4 bases and J dropped 6 bases, with 15 bases sitting between them. This CDR3 is built from 14 residues. The CDR3, as DNA: TGCAGCGTTGCCGACAGCACTAGGGCCGGGGAGCTGTTTTTT. Amino acids: CSVADSTRAGELFF.